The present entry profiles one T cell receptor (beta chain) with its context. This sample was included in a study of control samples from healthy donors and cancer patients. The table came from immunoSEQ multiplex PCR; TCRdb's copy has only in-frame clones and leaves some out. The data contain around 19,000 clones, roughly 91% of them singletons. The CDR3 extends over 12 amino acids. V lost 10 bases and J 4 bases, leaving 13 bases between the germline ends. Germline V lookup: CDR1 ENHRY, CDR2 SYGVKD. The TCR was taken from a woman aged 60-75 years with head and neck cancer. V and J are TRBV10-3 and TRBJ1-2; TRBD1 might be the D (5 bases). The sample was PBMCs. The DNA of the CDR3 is TGTGCCAGCAGGGTCCCCCCCTATGGCTACACCTTC. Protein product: CASRVPPYGYTF.